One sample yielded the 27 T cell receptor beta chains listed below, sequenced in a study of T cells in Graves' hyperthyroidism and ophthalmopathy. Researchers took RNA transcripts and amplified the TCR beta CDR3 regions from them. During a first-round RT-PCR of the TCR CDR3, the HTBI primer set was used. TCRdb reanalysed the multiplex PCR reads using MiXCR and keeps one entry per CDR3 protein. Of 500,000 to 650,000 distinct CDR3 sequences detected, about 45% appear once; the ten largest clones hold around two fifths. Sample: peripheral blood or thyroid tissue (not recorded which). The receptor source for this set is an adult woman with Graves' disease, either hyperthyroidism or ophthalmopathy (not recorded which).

Written as DNA, the CDR3 is TGTGCCATCAGTGAGGGGCGGGCCCCGTACGAGCAGTACTTC. It translates to CAISEGRAPYEQYF. The V call is TRBV10-3, the J call TRBJ2-7; D is perhaps TRBD2 (5 bases). V was pared by 2 bases and J by 4 bases, with 12 bases between. Germline CDR1 and CDR2: ENHRY and SYGVKD. The CDR3 is made up of 14 amino acids.

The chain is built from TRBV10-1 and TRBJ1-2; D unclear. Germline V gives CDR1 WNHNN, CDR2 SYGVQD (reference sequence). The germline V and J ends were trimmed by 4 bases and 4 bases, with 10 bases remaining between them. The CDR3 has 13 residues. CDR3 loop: CASSGPGGYGYTF. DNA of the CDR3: TGCGCCAGCAGTGGGCCGGGAGGCTATGGCTACACCTTC.

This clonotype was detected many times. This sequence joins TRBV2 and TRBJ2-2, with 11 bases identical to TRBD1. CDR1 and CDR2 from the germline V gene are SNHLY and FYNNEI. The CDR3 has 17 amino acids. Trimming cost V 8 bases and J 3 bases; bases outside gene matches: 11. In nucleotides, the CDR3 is TGTGCCAGCTCCAGTTTCGGACAGGGGGCAGACACCGGGGAGCTGTTTTTT. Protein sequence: CASSSFGQGADTGELFF.

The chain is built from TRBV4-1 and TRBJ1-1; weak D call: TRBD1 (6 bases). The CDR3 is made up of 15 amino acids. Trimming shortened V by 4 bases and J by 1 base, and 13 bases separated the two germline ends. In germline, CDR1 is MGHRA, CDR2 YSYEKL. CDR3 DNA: TGCGCCAGCAGCCGACTGGGACACAAGAACACTGAAGCTTTCTTT. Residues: CASSRLGHKNTEAFF.

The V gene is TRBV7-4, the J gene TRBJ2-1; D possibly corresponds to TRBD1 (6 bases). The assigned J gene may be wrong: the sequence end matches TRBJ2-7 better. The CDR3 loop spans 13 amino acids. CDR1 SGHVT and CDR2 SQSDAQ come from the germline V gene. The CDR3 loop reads CASRMGAYNEQYF. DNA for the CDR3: TGTGCCAGCAGGATGGGGGCCTACAATGAGCAGTACTTC.

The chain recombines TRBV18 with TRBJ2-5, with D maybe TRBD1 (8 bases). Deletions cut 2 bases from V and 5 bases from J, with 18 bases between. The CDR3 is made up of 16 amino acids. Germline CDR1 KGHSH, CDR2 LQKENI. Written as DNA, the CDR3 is TGTGCCAGCTCACCAAGGAACAGGGGGGGACCGGAGACCCAGTACTTC. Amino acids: CASSPRNRGGPETQYF.

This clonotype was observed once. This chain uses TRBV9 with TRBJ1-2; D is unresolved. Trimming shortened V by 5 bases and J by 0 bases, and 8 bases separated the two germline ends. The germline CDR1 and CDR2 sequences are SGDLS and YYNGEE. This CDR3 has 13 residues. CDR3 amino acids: CASRGRSNYGYTF. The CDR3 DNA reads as TGTGCCAGCAGGGGAAGGTCTAACTATGGCTACACCTTC.

The CDR3 spells CSARKTGPLRAFF. As DNA, the CDR3 is TGCAGTGCTAGAAAGACAGGGCCTCTTAGAGCTTTCTTT. The chain employs TRBV20-1 and TRBJ1-1, with 7 bases lining up with TRBD1. Losses at the gene ends were 2 bases for V and 10 bases for J; bases not matched to a gene: 10. The CDR3 extends over 13 amino acids. Germline lookup yields CDR1 DFQATT and CDR2 SNEGSKA (reference sequence).

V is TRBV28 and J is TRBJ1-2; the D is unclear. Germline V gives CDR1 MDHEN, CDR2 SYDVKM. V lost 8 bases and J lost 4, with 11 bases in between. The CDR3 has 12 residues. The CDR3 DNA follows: TGTGCCAGCGAGGACGCTTGCTATGGCTACACCTTC. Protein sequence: CASEDACYGYTF.

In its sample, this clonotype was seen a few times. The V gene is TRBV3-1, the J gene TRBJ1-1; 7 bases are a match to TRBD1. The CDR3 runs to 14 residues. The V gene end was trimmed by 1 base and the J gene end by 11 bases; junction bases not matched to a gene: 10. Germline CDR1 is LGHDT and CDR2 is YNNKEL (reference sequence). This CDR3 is CASSQGNAGGRAFF. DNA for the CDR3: TGTGCCAGCAGCCAAGGGAATGCAGGGGGACGCGCTTTCTTT.

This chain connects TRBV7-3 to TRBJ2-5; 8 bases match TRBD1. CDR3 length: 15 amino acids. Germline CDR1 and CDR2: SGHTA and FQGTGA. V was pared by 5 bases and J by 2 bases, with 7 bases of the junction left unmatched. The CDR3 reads CASSPGQAGQETQYF. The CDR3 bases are TGTGCCAGCAGCCCGGGACAGGCGGGACAAGAGACCCAGTACTTC.

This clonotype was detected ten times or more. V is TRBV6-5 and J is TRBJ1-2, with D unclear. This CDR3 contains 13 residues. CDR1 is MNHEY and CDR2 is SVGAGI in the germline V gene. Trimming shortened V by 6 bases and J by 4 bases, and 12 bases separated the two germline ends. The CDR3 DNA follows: TGTGCCAGCAGAGAGACACCTATCTATGGCTACACCTTC. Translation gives CASRETPIYGYTF.

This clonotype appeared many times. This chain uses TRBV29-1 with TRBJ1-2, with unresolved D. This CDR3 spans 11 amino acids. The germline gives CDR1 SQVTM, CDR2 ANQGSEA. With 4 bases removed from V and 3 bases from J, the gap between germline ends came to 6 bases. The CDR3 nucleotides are TGCAGCGTTGCAACGGACTATGGCTACACCTTC. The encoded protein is CSVATDYGYTF.

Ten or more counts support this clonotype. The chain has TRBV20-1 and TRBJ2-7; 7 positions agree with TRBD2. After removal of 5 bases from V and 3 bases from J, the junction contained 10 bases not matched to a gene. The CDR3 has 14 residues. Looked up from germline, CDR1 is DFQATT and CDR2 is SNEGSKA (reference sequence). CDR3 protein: CSAARGGPIYEQYF. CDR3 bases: TGCAGTGCTGCTCGGGGAGGGCCTATCTACGAGCAGTACTTC.

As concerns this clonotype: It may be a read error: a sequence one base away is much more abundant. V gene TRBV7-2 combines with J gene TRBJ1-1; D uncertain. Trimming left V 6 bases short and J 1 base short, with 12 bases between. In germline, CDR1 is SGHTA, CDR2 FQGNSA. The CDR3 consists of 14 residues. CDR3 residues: CASSDPDKNTEAFF. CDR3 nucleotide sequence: TGTGCCAGCAGTGACCCTGACAAGAACACTGAAGCTTTCTTT.

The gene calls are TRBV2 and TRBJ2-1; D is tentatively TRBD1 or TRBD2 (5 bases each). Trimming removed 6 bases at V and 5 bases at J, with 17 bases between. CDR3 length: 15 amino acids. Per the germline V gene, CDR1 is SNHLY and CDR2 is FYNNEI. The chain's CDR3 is CASRELVVGHNEQFF. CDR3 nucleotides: TGTGCCAGCAGGGAGCTAGTGGTGGGACACAATGAGCAGTTCTTC.

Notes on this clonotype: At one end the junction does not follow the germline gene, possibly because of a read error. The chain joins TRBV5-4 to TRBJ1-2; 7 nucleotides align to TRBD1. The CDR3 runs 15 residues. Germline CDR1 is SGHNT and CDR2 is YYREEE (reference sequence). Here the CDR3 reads CATMLGTDTNYGHTF. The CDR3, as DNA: TGTGCCACCATGTTAGGGACAGACACTAACTATGGCCACACCTTC.

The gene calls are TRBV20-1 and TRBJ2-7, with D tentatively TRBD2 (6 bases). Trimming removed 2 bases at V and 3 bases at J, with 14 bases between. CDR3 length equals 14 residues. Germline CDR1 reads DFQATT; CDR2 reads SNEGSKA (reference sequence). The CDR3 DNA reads TGCAGTGCTAGAATGGCTAGCGAGCGCTACGAGCAGTACTTC. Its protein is CSARMASERYEQYF.

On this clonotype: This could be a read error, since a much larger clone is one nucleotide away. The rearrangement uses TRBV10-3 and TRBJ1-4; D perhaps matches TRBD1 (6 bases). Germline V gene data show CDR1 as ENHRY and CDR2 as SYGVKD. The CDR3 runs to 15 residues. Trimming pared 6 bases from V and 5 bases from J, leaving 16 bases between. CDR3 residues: CAIRKGRGRNEKLFF. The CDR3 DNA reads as TGTGCCATCAGGAAAGGCAGGGGACGGAATGAAAAACTGTTTTTT.

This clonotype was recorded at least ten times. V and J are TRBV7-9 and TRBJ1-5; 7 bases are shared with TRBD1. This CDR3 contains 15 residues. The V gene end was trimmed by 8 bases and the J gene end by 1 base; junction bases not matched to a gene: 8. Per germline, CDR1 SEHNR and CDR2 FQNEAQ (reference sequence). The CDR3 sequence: CASRRQGPSNQPQHF. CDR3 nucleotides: TGTGCCAGCCGTAGACAGGGACCAAGCAATCAGCCCCAGCATTTT. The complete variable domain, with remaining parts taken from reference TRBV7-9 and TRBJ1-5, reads DTGVSQNPRHKITKRGQNVTFRCDPISEHNRLYWYRQTLGQGPEFLTYFQNEAQLEKSRLLSDRFSAERPKGSFSTLEIQRTEQGDSAMYLCASRRQGPSNQPQHFGDGTRLSIL.

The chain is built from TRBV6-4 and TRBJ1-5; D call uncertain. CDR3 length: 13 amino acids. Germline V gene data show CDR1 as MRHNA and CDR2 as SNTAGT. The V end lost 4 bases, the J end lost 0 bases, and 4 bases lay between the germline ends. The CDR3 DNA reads TGTGCCAGCAGTGTTCCTAGCAATCAGCCCCAGCATTTT. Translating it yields CASSVPSNQPQHF.

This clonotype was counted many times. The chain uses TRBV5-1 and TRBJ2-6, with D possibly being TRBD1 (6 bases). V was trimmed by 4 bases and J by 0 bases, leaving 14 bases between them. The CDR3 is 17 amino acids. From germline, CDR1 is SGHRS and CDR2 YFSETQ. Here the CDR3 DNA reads TGCGCCAGCAGCCTTACCACAGGGATCTCTGGGGCCAACGTCCTGACTTTC. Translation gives CASSLTTGISGANVLTF.

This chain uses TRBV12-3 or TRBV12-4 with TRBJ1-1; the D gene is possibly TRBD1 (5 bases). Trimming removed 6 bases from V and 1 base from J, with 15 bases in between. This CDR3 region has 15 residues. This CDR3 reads CASSRYGAQNTEAFF. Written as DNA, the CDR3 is TGTGCCAGCAGCCGCTATGGGGCGCAGAACACTGAAGCTTTCTTT.

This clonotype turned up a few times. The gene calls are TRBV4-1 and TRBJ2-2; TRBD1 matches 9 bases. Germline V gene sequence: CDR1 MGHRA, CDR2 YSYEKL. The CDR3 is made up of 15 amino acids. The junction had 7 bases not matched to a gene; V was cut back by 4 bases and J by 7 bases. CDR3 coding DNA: TGCGCCAGCAGCCCCCGTGGGACAGGGATCGGGGAGCTGTTTTTT. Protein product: CASSPRGTGIGELFF.

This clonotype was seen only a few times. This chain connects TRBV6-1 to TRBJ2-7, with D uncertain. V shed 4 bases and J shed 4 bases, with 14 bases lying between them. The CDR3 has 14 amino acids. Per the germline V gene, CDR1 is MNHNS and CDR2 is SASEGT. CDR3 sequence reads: CASSVLGPSYEQYF. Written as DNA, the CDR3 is TGTGCCAGCAGTGTCCTGGGTCCCTCATACGAGCAGTACTTC.

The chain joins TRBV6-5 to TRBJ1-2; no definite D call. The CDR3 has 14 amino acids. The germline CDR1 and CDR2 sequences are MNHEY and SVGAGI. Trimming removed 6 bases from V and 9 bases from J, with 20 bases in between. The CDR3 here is CASRPHDIARSYTF. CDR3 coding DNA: TGTGCCAGCAGACCCCATGACATTGCGAGAAGCTACACCTTC.

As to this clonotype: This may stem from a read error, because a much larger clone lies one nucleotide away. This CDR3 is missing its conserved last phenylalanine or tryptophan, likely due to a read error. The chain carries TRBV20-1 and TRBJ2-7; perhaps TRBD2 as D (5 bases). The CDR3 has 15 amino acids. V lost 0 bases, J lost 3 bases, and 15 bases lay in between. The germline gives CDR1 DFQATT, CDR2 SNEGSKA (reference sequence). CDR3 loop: CSAREPRAADYEQYC. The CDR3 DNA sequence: TGCAGTGCTAGAGAGCCTAGAGCGGCCGACTACGAGCAGTACTGC.